The 5 T cell receptor beta chains reported below all come from one sample, sequenced in a study of response to subunit inactivated influenza vaccine. Each CDR3 protein is one row after TCRdb ran MiXCR on the RT-PCR reads. The table has roughly 700,000 distinct CDR3 sequences, approximately 14% seen once. Here the sequenced sample was PBMCs from blood, taken roughly 13 days after vaccination. The source is a man over 45 who received an inactivated influenza vaccine.

This clonotype appeared a few times. CDR3 residues: CSARPRIIRNYGYTF. The CDR3 DNA reads as TGCAGTGCTAGACCACGGATAATTAGAAACTATGGCTACACCTTC. The chain recombines TRBV20-1 with TRBJ1-2; D is uncertain. The ends were cut back, 2 bases at V and 2 bases at J, with 15 bases in the middle. CDR1 is DFQATT, CDR2 SNEGSKA, per germline (reference sequence). CDR3 length: 15 amino acids.

This clonotype was counted only a few times. The chain uses TRBV4-2 and TRBJ2-3; TRBD1 matches 9 bases. Germline V gene sequence: CDR1 LGHNA, CDR2 YNFKEQ. Trimming took 0 bases from V and 3 from J; bases not matched to a gene: 7. The length of the CDR3 is 17 residues. The CDR3 DNA reads TGTGCCAGCAGCCAAGACGCCCGGGACAGGGAGACAGATACGCAGTATTTT. This gives the protein CASSQDARDRETDTQYF.

The count of this clonotype is one. V is TRBV18 and J is TRBJ1-4; no definite D call. The CDR3 is made up of 15 amino acids. The V end lost 3 bases, the J end lost 0 bases, and 8 bases lay between the germline ends. Germline V gene data show CDR1 as KGHSH and CDR2 as LQKENI. DNA for the CDR3: TGTGCCAGCTCACCGCAGAAGGCAACTAATGAAAAACTGTTTTTT. Translating gives CASSPQKATNEKLFF.

This clonotype appeared many times. The CDR3 nucleotides are TGTGCCAGCAGTTTAGACCGCCACATTCAGTACTTC. Residues: CASSLDRHIQYF. The gene calls are TRBV12-3 or TRBV12-4 and TRBJ2-4; no firm D call. This CDR3 comprises 12 residues. Trimming cost V 1 base and J 8 bases, with 6 bases left between them.

This chain links TRBV14 with TRBJ1-5; D unclear. This CDR3 region has 13 residues. V lost 3 bases and J lost 4, with 7 bases in between. Germline lookup yields CDR1 SGHDN and CDR2 FVKESK. This CDR3 is CASSQSQNQPQHF. CDR3 DNA: TGTGCCAGCAGCCAGTCACAGAATCAGCCCCAGCATTTT.